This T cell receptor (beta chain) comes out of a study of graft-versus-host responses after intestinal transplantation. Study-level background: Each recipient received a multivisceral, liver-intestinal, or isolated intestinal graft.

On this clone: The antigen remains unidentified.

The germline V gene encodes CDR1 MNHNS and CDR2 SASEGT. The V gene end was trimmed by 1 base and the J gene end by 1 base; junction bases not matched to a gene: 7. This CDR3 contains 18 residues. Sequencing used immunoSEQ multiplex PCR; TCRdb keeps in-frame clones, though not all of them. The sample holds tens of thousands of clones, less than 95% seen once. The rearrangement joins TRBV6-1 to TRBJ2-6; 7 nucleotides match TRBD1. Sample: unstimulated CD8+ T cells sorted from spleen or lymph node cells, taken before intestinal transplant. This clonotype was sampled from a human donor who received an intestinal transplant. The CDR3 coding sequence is TGTGCCAGCAGTGAAGTGGTAGGGGGCATTTCTGGGGCCAACGTCCTGACTTTC. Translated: CASSEVVGGISGANVLTF.